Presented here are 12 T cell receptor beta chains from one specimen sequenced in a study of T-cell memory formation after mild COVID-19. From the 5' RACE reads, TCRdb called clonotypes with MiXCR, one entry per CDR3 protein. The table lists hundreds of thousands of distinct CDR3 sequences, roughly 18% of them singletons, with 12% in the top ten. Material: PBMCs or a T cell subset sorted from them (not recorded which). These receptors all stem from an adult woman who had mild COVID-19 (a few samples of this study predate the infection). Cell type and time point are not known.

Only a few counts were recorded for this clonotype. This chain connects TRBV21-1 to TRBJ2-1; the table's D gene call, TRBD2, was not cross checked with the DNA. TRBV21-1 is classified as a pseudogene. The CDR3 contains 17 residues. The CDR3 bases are TGTGCCAGCAGCAAGAAGCTCATAGCGGTCGCCTACAATGAGCAGTTCTTC. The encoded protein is CASSKKLIAVAYNEQFF.

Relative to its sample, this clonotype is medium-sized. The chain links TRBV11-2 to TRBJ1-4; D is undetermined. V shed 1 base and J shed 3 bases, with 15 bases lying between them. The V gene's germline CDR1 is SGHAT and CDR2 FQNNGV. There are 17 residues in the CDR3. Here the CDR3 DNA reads TGTGCCAGCAGCTTAGTCAACGTGGTTGTGGCTAATGAAAAACTGTTTTTT. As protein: CASSLVNVVVANEKLFF.

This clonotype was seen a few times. The CDR3 nucleotides are TGTGCCAGCAGCCTCCGACAGGGGGCTGGCTATGGCTACACCTTC. This gives the protein CASSLRQGAGYGYTF. This sequence joins TRBV7-9 and TRBJ1-2; 10 nucleotides match TRBD1. CDR1 and CDR2 from the germline V gene are SEHNR and FQNEAQ (reference sequence). J lost 4 bases, V lost 5 bases, and 7 bases had no gene match. This CDR3 is 15 amino acids long. Supplemented by reference TRBV7-9 and TRBJ1-2, the full variable domain reads DTGVSQNPRHKITKRGQNVTFRCDPISEHNRLYWYRQTLGQGPEFLTYFQNEAQLEKSRLLSDRFSAERPKGSFSTLEIQRTEQGDSAMYLCASSLRQGAGYGYTFGSGTRLTVV.

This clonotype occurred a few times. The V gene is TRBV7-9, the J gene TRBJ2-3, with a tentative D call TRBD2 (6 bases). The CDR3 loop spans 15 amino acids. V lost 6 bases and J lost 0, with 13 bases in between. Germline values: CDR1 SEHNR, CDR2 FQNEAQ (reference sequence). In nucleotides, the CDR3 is TGTGCCAGCAGTAGGCTTAGCGGTAGCACAGATACGCAGTATTTT. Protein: CASSRLSGSTDTQYF.

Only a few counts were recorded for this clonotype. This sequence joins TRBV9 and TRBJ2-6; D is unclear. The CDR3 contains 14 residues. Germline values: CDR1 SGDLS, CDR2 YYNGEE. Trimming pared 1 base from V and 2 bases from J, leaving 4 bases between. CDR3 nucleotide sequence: TGTGCCAGCAGCGTAAATACTGGGGCCAACGTCCTGACTTTC. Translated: CASSVNTGANVLTF.

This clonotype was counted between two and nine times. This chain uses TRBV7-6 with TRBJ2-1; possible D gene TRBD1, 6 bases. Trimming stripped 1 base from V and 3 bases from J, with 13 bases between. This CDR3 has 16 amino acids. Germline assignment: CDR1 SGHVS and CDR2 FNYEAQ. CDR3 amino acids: CASSLEGDTDYNEQFF. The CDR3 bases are TGTGCCAGCAGCTTAGAAGGGGACACCGACTACAATGAGCAGTTCTTC. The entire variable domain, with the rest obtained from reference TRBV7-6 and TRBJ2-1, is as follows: GAGVSQSPRYKVTKRGQDVALRCDPISGHVSLYWYRQALGQGPEFLTYFNYEAQQDKSGLPNDRFSAERPEGSISTLTIQRTEQRDSAMYRCASSLEGDTDYNEQFFGPGTRLTVL.

The CDR3 loop reads CASSVGVGTYEQYF. For the CDR3, the DNA is TGTGCCAGCAGCGTAGGGGTCGGTACCTACGAGCAGTACTTC. The chain joins TRBV9 to TRBJ2-7; D not resolved. The CDR3 is made up of 14 amino acids. Trimming left V 0 bases short and J 2 bases short, with 9 bases between. The germline gives CDR1 SGDLS, CDR2 YYNGEE.

The CDR3 region has the DNA TGTGCCAGCAGCTTGGCGTCGAGGGGCTACACCTTC. Its protein product is CASSLASRGYTF. J is TRBJ1-2 and V is TRBV5-6; D is ambiguous. The CDR3 consists of 12 residues. The germline gives CDR1 SGHDT, CDR2 YYEEEE. V lost 0 bases and J 8 bases, leaving 8 bases between the germline ends.

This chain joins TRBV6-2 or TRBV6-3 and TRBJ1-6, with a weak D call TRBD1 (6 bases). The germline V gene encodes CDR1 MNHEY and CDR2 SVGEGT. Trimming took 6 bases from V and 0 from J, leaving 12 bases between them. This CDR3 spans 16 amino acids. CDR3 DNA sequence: TGTGCCAGCAGCCACAGGGCGAGCTCCTATAATTCACCCCTCCACTTT. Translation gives CASSHRASSYNSPLHF.

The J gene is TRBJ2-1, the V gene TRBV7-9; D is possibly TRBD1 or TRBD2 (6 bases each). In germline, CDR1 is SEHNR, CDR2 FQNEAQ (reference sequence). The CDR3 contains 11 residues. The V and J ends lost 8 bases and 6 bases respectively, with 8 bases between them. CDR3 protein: CASPGANEQFF. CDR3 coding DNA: TGTGCCAGCCCGGGGGCCAATGAGCAGTTCTTC.

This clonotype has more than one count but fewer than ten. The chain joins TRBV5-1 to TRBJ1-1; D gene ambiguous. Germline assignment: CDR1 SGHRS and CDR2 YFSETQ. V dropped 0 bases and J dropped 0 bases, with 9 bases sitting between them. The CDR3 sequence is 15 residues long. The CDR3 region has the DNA TGCGCCAGCAGCTTGGTAGCGGGGTTGAACACTGAAGCTTTCTTT. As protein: CASSLVAGLNTEAFF. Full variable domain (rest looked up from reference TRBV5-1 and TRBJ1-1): KAGVTQTPRYLIKTRGQQVTLSCSPISGHRSVSWYQQTPGQGLQFLFEYFSETQRNKGNFPGRFSGRQFSNSRSEMNVSTLELGDSALYLCASSLVAGLNTEAFFGQGTRLTVV.

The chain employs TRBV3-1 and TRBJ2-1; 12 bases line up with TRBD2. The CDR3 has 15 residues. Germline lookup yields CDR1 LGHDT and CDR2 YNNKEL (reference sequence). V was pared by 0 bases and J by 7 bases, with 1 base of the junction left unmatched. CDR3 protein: CASSQETSGSNEQFF. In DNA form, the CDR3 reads TGTGCCAGCAGCCAAGAGACTAGCGGGAGTAATGAGCAGTTCTTC.